The clone carrying this T cell receptor (beta chain) occurred a few times. Antigen: not known. Template material for amplifying TCR beta CDR3 regions consisted of RNA transcripts. An initial round of RT-PCR targeting the TCR CDR3 relied on the HTBI primer set. TCRdb redid the calling of the multiplex PCR reads with MiXCR, one entry per CDR3 protein. The table has 300,000 to 450,000 distinct CDR3 sequences, about 25% seen once. Patients showing uncontrolled infection, other autoimmune disease, pregnancy or lactation were ineligible. The sample originates from a study of T cells in Graves' hyperthyroidism and ophthalmopathy. For the study at large: Before treatment of any kind, peripheral blood was taken at initial diagnosis.

This CDR3 is 17 amino acids long. V dropped 5 bases and J dropped 1 base, with 17 bases sitting between them. Germline V gene sequence: CDR1 SGHNT, CDR2 YENEEA. Overall study results and limits: Most clonotypes expanded in the thyroid (above 0.001) were also present in blood. By a 13 V-J model, ophthalmopathy was set apart from stable hyperthyroidism.

The origin of this receptor is a man in his fifties with Graves' hyperthyroidism. The sequenced sample was blood. This sequence joins TRBV11-3 and TRBJ2-2, with D possibly being TRBD1 (5 bases). The CDR3 DNA sequence: TGTGCCAGCAGCACAAGGCAGGGCTCAGGGAACACCGGGGAGCTGTTTTTT. Translating it yields CASSTRQGSGNTGELFF.